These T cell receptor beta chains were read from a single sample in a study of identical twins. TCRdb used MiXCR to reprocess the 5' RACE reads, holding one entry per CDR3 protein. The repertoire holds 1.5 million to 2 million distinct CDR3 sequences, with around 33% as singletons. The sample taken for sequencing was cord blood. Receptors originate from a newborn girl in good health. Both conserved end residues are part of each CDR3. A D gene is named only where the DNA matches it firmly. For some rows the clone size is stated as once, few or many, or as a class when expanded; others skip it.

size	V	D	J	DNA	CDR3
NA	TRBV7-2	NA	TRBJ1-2	TGTGCCAGCAGCCTGCTCGGCGGTTTTTATGGCTACACCTTC	CASSLLGGFYGYTF
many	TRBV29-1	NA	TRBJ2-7	TGCAGCGTTGAAGCAGGCGAGCAGTACTTC	CSVEAGEQYF
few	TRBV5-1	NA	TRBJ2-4	TGCGCCAGCAGCTTGCTGGGTATCAGCAAAAACATTCAGTACTTC	CASSLLGISKNIQYF
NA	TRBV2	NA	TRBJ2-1	TGTGCCAGCAGTGAGAGGGGTGCTCTTGCGGGTAATGAGCAGTTCTTC	CASSERGALAGNEQFF
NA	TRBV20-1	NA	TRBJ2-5	TGCAGTGCTAGTCAAAGCTGGGAGACCCAGTACTTC	CSASQSWETQYF
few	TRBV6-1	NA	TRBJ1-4	TGTGCCAGCAGTGTGGTTGAAAAACTGTTTTTT	CASSVVEKLFF
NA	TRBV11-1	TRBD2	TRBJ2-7	TGTGCCAGCAGCTGGCAGGGAGGGGATTATCATGAGCAGTACTTC	CASSWQGGDYHEQYF
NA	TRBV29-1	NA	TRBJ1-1	TGCAGCGTGAGAGGGGGGAGGACTGAAGCTTTCTTT	CSVRGGRTEAFF
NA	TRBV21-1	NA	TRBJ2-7	TGTGCCAGCACCGAATCTCTGGCGGGCTACGAGCAGTACTTC	CASTESLAGYEQYF
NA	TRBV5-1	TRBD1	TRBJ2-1	TGCGCCAGCAGCGTAGCCGGGACAGGTAGCTACAATGAGCAGTTCTTC	CASSVAGTGSYNEQFF
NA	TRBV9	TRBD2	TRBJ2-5	TGTGCCAGCAGCGTTCTAGCGGGTTCTAAAGAGACCCAGTACTTC	CASSVLAGSKETQYF
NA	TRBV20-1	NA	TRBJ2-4	TGCAGTGCGGGGGGACAAGCCAAAAACATTCAGTACTTC	CSAGGQAKNIQYF
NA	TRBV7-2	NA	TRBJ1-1	TGTGCCAGCAGCTTAGATCGGCACCTGAACACTGAAGCTTTCTTT	CASSLDRHLNTEAFF
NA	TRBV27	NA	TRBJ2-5	TGTGCCAGCAGTTTCGGGGTCACCAATGAGCAGTACTTC	CASSFGVTNEQYF
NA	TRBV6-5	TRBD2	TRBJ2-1	TGTGCCAGCAGTTACTCCGGCGGGAGGGCCAACAATGAGCAGTTCTTC	CASSYSGGRANNEQFF
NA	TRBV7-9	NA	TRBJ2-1	TGTGCCAGCAGTCCACTGGGGACCTACAATGAGCAGTTCTTC	CASSPLGTYNEQFF
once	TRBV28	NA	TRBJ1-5	TGTGCCAGCAAGGTGGGGGGTTACAATCAGCCCCAGCATTTT	CASKVGGYNQPQHF
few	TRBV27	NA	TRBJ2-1	TGTGCCAGCAGTTTATTCCGGGGGTTCAATGAGCAGTTCTTC	CASSLFRGFNEQFF
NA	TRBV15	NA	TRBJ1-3	TGTGCCACCAGCAGAGACAGGTCTTCGGCTGGAAACACCATATATTTT	CATSRDRSSAGNTIYF
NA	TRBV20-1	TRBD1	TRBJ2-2	TGCAGTGCTAGACGCCCAGGGGGCGAAGGTACCGGGGAGCTGTTTTTT	CSARRPGGEGTGELFF
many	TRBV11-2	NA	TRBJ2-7	TGTGCCAGCAGCTTACTCAAATCCCAGTACGAGCAGTACTTC	CASSLLKSQYEQYF
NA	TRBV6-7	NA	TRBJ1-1	TGTGCCAGCAGTTACTCTAGGCACACTGAAGCTTTCTTT	CASSYSRHTEAFF
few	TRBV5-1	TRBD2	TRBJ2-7	TGCGCCAGCAGCTTGCGGGAGGAGATTGAGCAGTACTTC	CASSLREEIEQYF
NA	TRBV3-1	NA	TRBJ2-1	TGTGCCAGCAGCCAAGATCTAGGTGACAATGAGCAGTTCTTC	CASSQDLGDNEQFF
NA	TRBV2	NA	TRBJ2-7	TGTGCCAGCAGTGTCCCAAATGAGCAGTACTTC	CASSVPNEQYF
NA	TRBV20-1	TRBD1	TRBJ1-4	TGCAGTGCTAGGGGGGACAGGCAACTGTTTTTT	CSARGDRQLFF
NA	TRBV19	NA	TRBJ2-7	TGTGCCAGTTGCCCTAGGCCTTGCTACAATGAGCAGTACTTC	CASCPRPCYNEQYF
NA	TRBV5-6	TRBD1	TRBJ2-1	TGTGCCAGCAGCCCGGGACAGGGGATTTACAATGAGCAGTTCTTC	CASSPGQGIYNEQFF
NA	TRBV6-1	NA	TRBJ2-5	TGTGCCAGCAGTCAAGGATGGACTAACCAAGAGACCCAGTACTTC	CASSQGWTNQETQYF
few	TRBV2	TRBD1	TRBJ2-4	TGTGCCAGCCACTCGGACAGGGAGAGGCAGCAGTACTTC	CASHSDRERQQYF
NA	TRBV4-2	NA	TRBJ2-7	TGTGCCAGCAGCCAAGGAAGCATGTACAATGAGCAGTACTTC	CASSQGSMYNEQYF
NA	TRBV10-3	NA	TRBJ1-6	TGTGCCATCAGTGAGCTGGGACATTATAATTCACCCCTCCACTTT	CAISELGHYNSPLHF
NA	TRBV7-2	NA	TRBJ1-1	TGTGCCAGCAGCTTAGGCTGGGCTGAAGCTTTCTTT	CASSLGWAEAFF
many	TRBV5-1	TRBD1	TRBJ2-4	TGCGCCAGCAGTCGGGACAGGGCGGCCAAAAACATTCAGTACTTC	CASSRDRAAKNIQYF
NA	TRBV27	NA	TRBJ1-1	TGTGCCAGCAGTCCGCTCTCGACAGCGAACACTGAAGCTTTCTTT	CASSPLSTANTEAFF
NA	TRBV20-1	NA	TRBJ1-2	TGCAGTGCTCAGGAGATATTCCCTGTAAGGAACTATGGCTACACCTTC	CSAQEIFPVRNYGYTF
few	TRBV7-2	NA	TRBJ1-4	TGTGCCAGCAGCGCCAGATTTCTTCAGGGTAATGAAAAACTGTTTTTT	CASSARFLQGNEKLFF
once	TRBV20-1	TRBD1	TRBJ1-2	TGCAGTGCTACGGGACAGGGGCATGGCTACACCTTC	CSATGQGHGYTF
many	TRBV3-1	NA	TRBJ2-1	TGTGCCAGCAGCCAATTTGATGAGCAGTTCTTC	CASSQFDEQFF